These T cell receptor beta chains were read from a single sample in a study of T cells after yellow fever vaccination. TCRdb reanalysed the 5' RACE reads using MiXCR and keeps one entry per CDR3 protein. This sample has around 200,000 distinct CDR3 sequences, with more than 9.5% found just once. The starting material was CD8+ T cells sorted from PBMCs, obtained 15 days after the yellow fever booster vaccination. The receptors were gathered from a man in his late teens or twenties who received the YFV17D yellow fever vaccine. CDR3s include the opening cysteine and the closing phenylalanine or tryptophan. Fields, in order: V gene, clone size, D gene, J gene, CDR3 DNA, CDR3 protein. The D gene is left open where the match is weak. The size field is filled for only some rows; it gives once, few, many or a size class.

>TRBV6-6|.|.|TRBJ1-1
TGTGCCAGCAGTCCAGGGTTGACTGAAGCTTTCTTT
CASSPGLTEAFF
>TRBV4-1|few|TRBD1|TRBJ2-7
TGCGCCAGCAGCCAAGTTTACCCCGGGACAGGGTCCTACGAGCAGTACTTC
CASSQVYPGTGSYEQYF
>TRBV7-6|few|TRBD1|TRBJ1-1
TGTGCCAGCAGCCGACAGGGGCCGAACACTGAAGCTTTCTTT
CASSRQGPNTEAFF
>TRBV6-5|.|.|TRBJ2-1
TGTGCCAGCAGTTACACAGGGGGGGTCTACAATGAGCAGTTCTTC
CASSYTGGVYNEQFF
>TRBV7-6|few|TRBD1|TRBJ2-5
TGTGCCAGCAGCGGACAGGGGGGTGGAGAGACCCAGTACTTC
CASSGQGGGETQYF
>TRBV2|.|.|TRBJ1-5
TGTGCCACCCGAGGTGGCCGCGGAGAGAGTCAGCCCCAGCATTTT
CATRGGRGESQPQHF
>TRBV4-1|.|TRBD1|TRBJ2-1
TGCGCCAGCAGCCAAGCCAGGGGGAGTTACAATGAGCAGTTCTTC
CASSQARGSYNEQFF
>TRBV6-5|.|.|TRBJ2-7
TGTGCCAGCAGTTACGGTCTACAATTGGAGCAGTACTTC
CASSYGLQLEQYF
>TRBV20-1|many|.|TRBJ2-5
TGCAGTGCTAGAGGTGGGGGGGCACAAGAGACCCAGTACTTC
CSARGGGAQETQYF
>TRBV7-9|few|TRBD1|TRBJ1-1
TGTGCCAGCAGCAACCGGGACAGAACAACCGCCAACACTGAAGCTTTCTTT
CASSNRDRTTANTEAFF
>TRBV6-4|.|.|TRBJ2-1
TGTGCCAGCAGTGACGTCCGGGGTAATGAGCAGTTCTTC
CASSDVRGNEQFF
>TRBV28|.|TRBD1|TRBJ1-1
TGTGCCAGCAGTCCGGACAGGGGGCGAGCTTTCTTT
CASSPDRGRAFF
>TRBV4-3|few|.|TRBJ2-2
TGCGCCAGCAGCCGGAGGTACTTCTCGAACACCGGGGAGCTGTTTTTT
CASSRRYFSNTGELFF
>TRBV12-3/TRBV12-4|.|.|TRBJ1-1
TGTGCCAGCAGCCCATCTTATGAAGCTTTCTTT
CASSPSYEAFF
>TRBV7-2|few|TRBD2|TRBJ2-1
TGTGCCAGCAGCTTACTAGCGGGGGGGCCGGGGAATGAGCAGTTCTTC
CASSLLAGGPGNEQFF
>TRBV5-1|.|.|TRBJ2-5
TGCGCCAGCAGCTTGCTCCAACAGGGCCCCGGGGAGACCCAGTACTTC
CASSLLQQGPGETQYF
>TRBV27|.|.|TRBJ1-2
TGTGCCAGCAGTCAACAGGACAGCCCGGACTATGGCTACACCTTC
CASSQQDSPDYGYTF
>TRBV4-1|few|.|TRBJ1-4
TGCGCCAGCAGCCAAGAACCCGTCCGGGCAACTAATGAAAAACTGTTTTTT
CASSQEPVRATNEKLFF
>TRBV6-6|.|TRBD2|TRBJ2-3
TGTGCCAGCAGTACATACGGACTAGCGGGGGGTTGGGATACGCAGTATTTT
CASSTYGLAGGWDTQYF
>TRBV6-2/TRBV6-3|medium-sized|.|TRBJ2-3
TGTGCCAGCAGTTTGACTAGCACAGATACGCAGTATTTT
CASSLTSTDTQYF
>TRBV27|.|.|TRBJ2-1
TGTGCCAGCAGTCCGTGGACAGTTCGGTACAATGAGCAGTTCTTC
CASSPWTVRYNEQFF
>TRBV6-5|.|.|TRBJ2-7
TGTGCCAGCAGCCTTACCGGGGCCGACTCCTACTCCTACGAGCAGTACTTC
CASSLTGADSYSYEQYF
>TRBV20-1|many|TRBD1|TRBJ2-5
TGCAGTGCTAGTAGGGGGACAGGGTCGTTGGAGACCCAGTACTTC
CSASRGTGSLETQYF
>TRBV20-1|.|.|TRBJ1-5
TGCAGTGCGGGGGCCAGGGGAAGTCAGCCCCAGCATTTT
CSAGARGSQPQHF
>TRBV12-3/TRBV12-4|many|.|TRBJ2-7
TGTGCCAGCAGTTGGGGGCCGACCTACGAGCAGTACTTC
CASSWGPTYEQYF
>TRBV15|few|.|TRBJ2-3
TGTGCCACCAGCCCATTAGCGGTGTCTAGCACAGATACGCAGTATTTT
CATSPLAVSSTDTQYF
>TRBV5-1|many|.|TRBJ2-1
TGCGCCAGCAGCTTGGGGAGAGGGCAAGTCAATGAGCAGTTCTTC
CASSLGRGQVNEQFF
>TRBV6-5|few|.|TRBJ1-5
TGTGCCAGCAGTTACTCGAGGGGAAATCAGCCCCAGCATTTT
CASSYSRGNQPQHF
>TRBV5-4|.|.|TRBJ2-3
TGTGCCAGCAGCGGGAAGGCGGATACGCAGTATTTT
CASSGKADTQYF
>TRBV6-2/TRBV6-3|few|.|TRBJ2-5
TGTGCCAGCAGTACGAGCCGGGAGACCCAGTACTTC
CASSTSRETQYF
>TRBV12-3/TRBV12-4|.|TRBD1|TRBJ1-1
TGTGCCAGCAGTTTTCTAGGGGGCGGCCCTGAAGCTTTCTTT
CASSFLGGGPEAFF
>TRBV10-3|once|TRBD2|TRBJ2-2
TGTGCCATCAGACTAGCGGGGGGACGAACCGGGGAGCTGTTTTTT
CAIRLAGGRTGELFF